A selection of T cell receptor beta chains follows, all from one sample in a study of blood T cell repertoires in COVID-19. Sequencing used immunoSEQ multiplex PCR; TCRdb keeps in-frame clones, though not all of them. The top ten hold 12% of the sample, which has under 50,000 clones, about 90% seen once. Sequencing input: peripheral blood. The receptors were gathered from a human donor in a cohort sampled during active COVID-19. The CDR3 runs from the conserved cysteine through the conserved F or W. Each record gives: V gene, clone size, D gene, J gene, CDR3 DNA, CDR3 protein. The D gene is left open where the match is weak. Expanded clones get a size class; other rows say once, few or many, or leave the size out.

V gene: TRBV9
clone size: NA
D gene: TRBD1
J gene: TRBJ2-3
CDR3 DNA: TGTGCCAGCAGCTTAAGCCCAATGGACAGGGGGGAAGATACGCAGTATTTT
CDR3 protein: CASSLSPMDRGEDTQYF

V gene: TRBV5-4
clone size: NA
D gene: NA
J gene: TRBJ2-7
CDR3 DNA: TGTGCCAGCAGCCAGGGCATTTCAGCCTACGAGCAGTACTTC
CDR3 protein: CASSQGISAYEQYF

V gene: TRBV10-3
clone size: NA
D gene: TRBD2
J gene: TRBJ2-3
CDR3 DNA: TGTGCCATCAGTGAGGGAGCGGGGGTCGACACAGATACGCAGTATTTT
CDR3 protein: CAISEGAGVDTDTQYF

V gene: TRBV5-1
clone size: NA
D gene: NA
J gene: TRBJ1-2
CDR3 DNA: TGCGCCAGCAGCTTGTCCAACAGTCACTATGGCTACACCTTC
CDR3 protein: CASSLSNSHYGYTF

V gene: TRBV4-2
clone size: NA
D gene: NA
J gene: TRBJ2-7
CDR3 DNA: TGTGCCAGCAGCCAAGGAGGAGTGAAAAAGTACGAGCAGTACTTC
CDR3 protein: CASSQGGVKKYEQYF

V gene: TRBV5-1
clone size: NA
D gene: NA
J gene: TRBJ2-7
CDR3 DNA: TGCGCCAGCAGCCTGATCAGTCCGGGAGAGCAGTACTTC
CDR3 protein: CASSLISPGEQYF

V gene: TRBV18
clone size: NA
D gene: NA
J gene: TRBJ2-7
CDR3 DNA: TGTGCCAGCTCACCACCCCTGGGACAAGGACCTTGGGAGCAGTACTTC
CDR3 protein: CASSPPLGQGPWEQYF

V gene: TRBV18
clone size: NA
D gene: TRBD2
J gene: TRBJ2-7
CDR3 DNA: TGTGCCAGCTCACCACTCGGGAGGGCCTACGAGCAGTACTTC
CDR3 protein: CASSPLGRAYEQYF

V gene: TRBV2
clone size: NA
D gene: TRBD1
J gene: TRBJ1-1
CDR3 DNA: TGTGCCAGCAGGTCGACAGGGGTCGGGAACACTGAAGCTTTCTTT
CDR3 protein: CASRSTGVGNTEAFF

V gene: TRBV7-2
clone size: NA
D gene: NA
J gene: TRBJ1-6
CDR3 DNA: TGTGCCAGCAGCCTAACCCCAGACAGTTATTCACCCCTCCACTTT
CDR3 protein: CASSLTPDSYSPLHF

V gene: TRBV2
clone size: NA
D gene: NA
J gene: TRBJ1-2
CDR3 DNA: TGTGCCAGCTGGGGCACCAACGATGGCTACACCTTC
CDR3 protein: CASWGTNDGYTF

V gene: TRBV6-5
clone size: NA
D gene: TRBD2
J gene: TRBJ2-1
CDR3 DNA: TGTGCCAGCAGTTCGTTAGCGGGAGGTTGGACGAATGAGCAGTTCTTC
CDR3 protein: CASSSLAGGWTNEQFF

V gene: TRBV11-2
clone size: NA
D gene: TRBD2
J gene: TRBJ2-5
CDR3 DNA: TGTGCCAGCAGCATCCTCTCCGGGACTAGCGTTAAGACCCAGTACTTC
CDR3 protein: CASSILSGTSVKTQYF

V gene: TRBV6-5
clone size: NA
D gene: NA
J gene: TRBJ1-6
CDR3 DNA: TGTGCCAGCAGTTTGGGGGGGGCGCGTAATTCACCCCTCCACTTT
CDR3 protein: CASSLGGARNSPLHF

V gene: TRBV5-4
clone size: NA
D gene: TRBD2
J gene: TRBJ2-1
CDR3 DNA: TGTGCCAGCAGCTTTATAGCGGGTCCATACAATGAGCAGTTCTTC
CDR3 protein: CASSFIAGPYNEQFF

V gene: TRBV6-2/TRBV6-3
clone size: NA
D gene: NA
J gene: TRBJ1-5
CDR3 DNA: TGTGCCAGCAGCCAACAGGGCAATCAGCCCCAGCATTTT
CDR3 protein: CASSQQGNQPQHF

V gene: TRBV7-8
clone size: NA
D gene: NA
J gene: TRBJ1-2
CDR3 DNA: TGTGCCAGCAGCCGCGACGGAGAGTATGGCTACACCTTC
CDR3 protein: CASSRDGEYGYTF

V gene: TRBV19
clone size: NA
D gene: TRBD1
J gene: TRBJ2-4
CDR3 DNA: TGTGCCAGTAGTATAGACTGGGGCGACAGGGCGGGTGACATTCAGTACTTC
CDR3 protein: CASSIDWGDRAGDIQYF

V gene: TRBV18
clone size: NA
D gene: TRBD1
J gene: TRBJ2-7
CDR3 DNA: TGTGCCAGCTCACGCAAAACACAGGGGCCCGAGCAGTACTTC
CDR3 protein: CASSRKTQGPEQYF

V gene: TRBV5-1
clone size: NA
D gene: TRBD1
J gene: TRBJ1-1
CDR3 DNA: TGCGCCAGCAGCTTGGAGGTTCGGGGACAGGGTGTCCGAGCTTTCTTT
CDR3 protein: CASSLEVRGQGVRAFF

V gene: TRBV19
clone size: few
D gene: TRBD1
J gene: TRBJ2-2
CDR3 DNA: TGTGCCAGTCCGGGACAGGGCCCCGGGGAGCTGTTTTTT
CDR3 protein: CASPGQGPGELFF

V gene: TRBV11-3
clone size: NA
D gene: NA
J gene: TRBJ1-1
CDR3 DNA: TGTGCCAGCAGCTTGGGGGGGATCAACACTGAAGCTTTCTTT
CDR3 protein: CASSLGGINTEAFF

V gene: TRBV19
clone size: NA
D gene: NA
J gene: TRBJ1-1
CDR3 DNA: TGTGTCACGCGGGCACAGAAAATGAACACTGAAGCTTTCTTT
CDR3 protein: CVTRAQKMNTEAFF

V gene: TRBV18
clone size: NA
D gene: NA
J gene: TRBJ1-3
CDR3 DNA: TGTGCCAGCTCACGAGGAGACTCCTCTGGAAACACCATATATTTT
CDR3 protein: CASSRGDSSGNTIYF

V gene: TRBV27
clone size: NA
D gene: TRBD1
J gene: TRBJ1-2
CDR3 DNA: TGTGCCAGCAAAGTTTATTCTGGGGACAGCTTCAACTATGGCTACACCTTC
CDR3 protein: CASKVYSGDSFNYGYTF

V gene: TRBV21-1
clone size: NA
D gene: NA
J gene: TRBJ1-1
CDR3 DNA: TGTGCCAGCAGAAGACAGGGGGTCACTGAAGCTTTCTTT
CDR3 protein: CASRRQGVTEAFF

V gene: TRBV6-5
clone size: NA
D gene: TRBD2
J gene: TRBJ2-7
CDR3 DNA: TGTGCCAGCAGGTGGGGGACTAGCGAGCAGTACTTC
CDR3 protein: CASRWGTSEQYF

V gene: TRBV30
clone size: NA
D gene: NA
J gene: TRBJ1-1
CDR3 DNA: TGTGCCTGGGATCATAACACTGAAGCTTTCTTT
CDR3 protein: CAWDHNTEAFF

V gene: TRBV25-1
clone size: NA
D gene: NA
J gene: TRBJ1-6
CDR3 DNA: TGTGCCAGCAAGACGAGGAGCTCCTATAATTCACCCCTCCACTTT
CDR3 protein: CASKTRSSYNSPLHF

V gene: TRBV14
clone size: NA
D gene: TRBD2
J gene: TRBJ2-2
CDR3 DNA: TGTGCCAGCAGTGGACTAGCGGGAAAGATCGGCGGGGAGCTGTTTTTT
CDR3 protein: CASSGLAGKIGGELFF

V gene: TRBV10-3
clone size: NA
D gene: TRBD2
J gene: TRBJ2-1
CDR3 DNA: TGTGCCATCAGTGACGGACTAGCGGGGGATTACAATGAGCAGTTCTTC
CDR3 protein: CAISDGLAGDYNEQFF

V gene: TRBV5-8
clone size: NA
D gene: NA
J gene: TRBJ2-7
CDR3 DNA: TGTGCCAGCAGCTGGGGCTGGGGCGAGCAGTACTTC
CDR3 protein: CASSWGWGEQYF